This TCR beta chain is drawn from a study of blood T cell repertoires in COVID-19. Across the whole study: The United States, Italy and Spain provided the acute and convalescent COVID-19 samples. T cells, B-cell-depleted T cells, or PBMCs provided the cDNA or gDNA that served as material.

Repertoires were generated with immunoSEQ multiplex PCR, while TCRdb's copy carries only in-frame clones and drops some. The table lists roughly 70,000 clones, around 86% of them singletons. J gave up 10 bases and V 5 bases, and 7 bases lay outside the gene matches. This CDR3 has 13 residues. The V gene's germline CDR1 is SGHAT and CDR2 FQNNGV. The rearrangement uses TRBV11-2 and TRBJ2-1; 8 bases agree with TRBD2. The clonotype comes from a man aged 65 to 85 with active COVID-19. Input material: peripheral blood. The CDR3 bases are TGTGCCAGCAGCCCCCTCCGGGGGGGGGAGCAGTTCTTC. Translated: CASSPLRGGEQFF.